This T cell receptor (beta chain) originates from a study of T cells after yellow fever vaccination. Study information: Fractions containing few cells were prepared with SMART-Seq v4 Ultra Low Input. Study findings and constraints: The booster response re-showed most primary clones: approximately 95% CD4, approximately 90% CD8. Among all clonotypes, a small share was observed in both CD4 and CD8 compartments.

UMIs and a universal primer site were added when TCR cDNA was made by 5'RACE template switching. TCRdb independently ran MiXCR on the 5' RACE reads; one entry per CDR3 protein. This table holds approximately 120,000 distinct CDR3 sequences, more than 6% found once. This clonotype was counted at least ten times. Its antigen is currently unknown. The CDR3 consists of 16 residues. V lost 4 bases and J 1 base, leaving 16 bases between the germline ends. CDR1 MGHRA and CDR2 YSYEKL come from the germline V gene. This material consisted of CD4+ T cells sorted from PBMCs, taken 9 to 10 days after the first yellow fever vaccination. J is TRBJ1-1 and V is TRBV4-1, with no clear D. The sequence came from a man in his late teens or twenties who received the YFV17D yellow fever vaccine. CDR3 residues: CASSPRVSYPNTEAFF. CDR3 nucleotides: TGCGCCAGCAGCCCCCGGGTTTCTTACCCGAACACTGAAGCTTTCTTT.